This T cell receptor beta chain emerged from a study of blood T cells in healthy people across ages. Overall study results and limits: The study found more naive CD4+ cells and higher diversity in long-lived than aged donors.

A note on this clonotype: The antigen remains undetermined. One end of the junction does not line up with germline, which may come from a read error.

At least 6.5 million PBMCs were isolated per sample. The CDR3 has 15 amino acids. Per germline, CDR1 LGHDT and CDR2 YNNKEL (reference sequence). Then a second PCR, running about 7 to 11 cycles, was carried out with a sample-barcoded 5' primer and a J-beta primer mix. TCRdb ran MiXCR on the 5' RACE reads and lists one entry per CDR3 protein. The data show about 670,000 distinct CDR3 sequences, roughly half seen once. This TCR came from a woman older than 75 in good health. The chain combines TRBV3-1 with TRBJ2-4; TRBD2 matches at 9 bases. The specimen sequenced was blood. CDR3 nucleotide sequence: TGTGCCAGCAACCAAGGTGGCCCTAGCGGGATCCAGCAGTACTTC. Encoded protein: CASNQGGPSGIQQYF.